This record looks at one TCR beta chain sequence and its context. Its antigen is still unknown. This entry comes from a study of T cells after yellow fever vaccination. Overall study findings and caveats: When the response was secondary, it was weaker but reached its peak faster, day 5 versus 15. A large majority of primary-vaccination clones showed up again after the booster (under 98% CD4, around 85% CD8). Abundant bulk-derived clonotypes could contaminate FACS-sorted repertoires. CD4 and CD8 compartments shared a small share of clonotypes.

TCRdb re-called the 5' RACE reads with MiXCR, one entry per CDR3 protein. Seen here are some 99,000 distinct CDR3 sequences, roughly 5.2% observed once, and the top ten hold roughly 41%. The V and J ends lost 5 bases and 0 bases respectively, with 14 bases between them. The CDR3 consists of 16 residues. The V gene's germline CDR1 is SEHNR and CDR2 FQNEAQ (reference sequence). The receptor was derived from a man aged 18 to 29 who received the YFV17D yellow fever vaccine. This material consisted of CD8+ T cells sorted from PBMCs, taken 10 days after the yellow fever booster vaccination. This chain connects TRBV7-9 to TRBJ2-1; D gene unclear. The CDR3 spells CASSTTRPSSYNEQFF. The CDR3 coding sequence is TGTGCCAGCAGCACAACTCGACCCAGCTCCTACAATGAGCAGTTCTTC.